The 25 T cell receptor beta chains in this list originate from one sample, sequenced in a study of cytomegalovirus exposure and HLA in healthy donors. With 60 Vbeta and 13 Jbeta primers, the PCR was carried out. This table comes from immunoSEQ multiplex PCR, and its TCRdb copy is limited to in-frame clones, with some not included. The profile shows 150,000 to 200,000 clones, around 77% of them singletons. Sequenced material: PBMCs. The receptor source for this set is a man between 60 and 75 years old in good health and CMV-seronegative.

The CDR3 reads CASSFPTGASNQPQHF. CDR3 nucleotide sequence: TGTGCCAGCAGTTTCCCGACAGGGGCTAGCAATCAGCCCCAGCATTTT. This chain links TRBV28 with TRBJ1-5; TRBD1 aligns across 8 bases. The junction had 4 bases not matched to a gene; V was cut back by 3 bases and J by 0 bases. From germline, CDR1 is MDHEN and CDR2 SYDVKM. CDR3 length: 16 amino acids.

Here the CDR3 reads CASSLNFDRNTEAFF. CDR3 nucleotides: TGTGCCAGCAGTTTAAACTTCGACAGGAACACTGAAGCTTTCTTT. V and J are TRBV28 and TRBJ1-1, with a possible D match to TRBD1 (5 bases). There are 15 residues in the CDR3. The V end was cut by 2 bases, the J end by 1 base, with 11 bases between. Looked up from germline, CDR1 is MDHEN and CDR2 is SYDVKM.

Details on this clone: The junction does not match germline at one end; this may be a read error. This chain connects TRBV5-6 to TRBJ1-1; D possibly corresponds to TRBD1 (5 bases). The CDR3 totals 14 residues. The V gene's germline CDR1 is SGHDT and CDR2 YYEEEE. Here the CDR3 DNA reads TGTGCCAGCAGCTCCGGGGGAGGGAACCCTGAAGCTTTCTTT. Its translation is CASSSGGGNPEAFF.

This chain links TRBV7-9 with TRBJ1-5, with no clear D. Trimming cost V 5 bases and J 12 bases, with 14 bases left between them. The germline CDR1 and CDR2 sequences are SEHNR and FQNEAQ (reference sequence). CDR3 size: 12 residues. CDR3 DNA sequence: TGTGCCAGCAGCCACGCTTCTAGAAACCAGCATTTT. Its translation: CASSHASRNQHF.

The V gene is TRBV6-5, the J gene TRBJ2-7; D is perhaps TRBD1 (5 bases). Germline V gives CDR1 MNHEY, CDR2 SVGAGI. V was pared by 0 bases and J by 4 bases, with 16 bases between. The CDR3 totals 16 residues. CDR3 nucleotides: TGTGCCAGCAGTTACTCGAGAGGACAAGGGTGGTACGAGCAGTACTTC. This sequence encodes CASSYSRGQGWYEQYF.

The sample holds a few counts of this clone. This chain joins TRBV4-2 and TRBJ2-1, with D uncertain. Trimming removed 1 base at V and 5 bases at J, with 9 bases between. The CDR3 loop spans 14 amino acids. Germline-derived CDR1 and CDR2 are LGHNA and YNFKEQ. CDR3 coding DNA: TGTGCCAGCAGCCAAGGGGCAGTGAACAATGAGCAGTTCTTC. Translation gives CASSQGAVNNEQFF.

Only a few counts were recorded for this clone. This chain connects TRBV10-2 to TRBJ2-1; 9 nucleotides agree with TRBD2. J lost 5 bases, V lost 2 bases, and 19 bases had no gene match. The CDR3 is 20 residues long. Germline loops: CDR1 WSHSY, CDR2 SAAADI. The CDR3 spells CASSETLAGGAGGLHNEQFF. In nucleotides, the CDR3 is TGCGCCAGCAGTGAGACCTTGGCGGGGGGGGCGGGAGGCCTACACAATGAGCAGTTCTTC.

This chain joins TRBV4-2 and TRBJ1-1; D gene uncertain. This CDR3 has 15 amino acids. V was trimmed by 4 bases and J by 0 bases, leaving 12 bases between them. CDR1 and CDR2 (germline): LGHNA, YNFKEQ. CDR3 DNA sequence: TGTGCCAGCAGCCGGATTGGAGAGATGAACACTGAAGCTTTCTTT. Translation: CASSRIGEMNTEAFF.

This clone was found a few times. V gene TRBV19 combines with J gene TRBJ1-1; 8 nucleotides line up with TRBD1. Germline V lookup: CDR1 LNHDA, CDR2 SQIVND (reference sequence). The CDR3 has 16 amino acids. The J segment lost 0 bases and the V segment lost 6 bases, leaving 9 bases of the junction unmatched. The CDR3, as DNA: TGTGCCAGTAGCGAGCACCAGGGGGCCATGAACACTGAAGCTTTCTTT. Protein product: CASSEHQGAMNTEAFF. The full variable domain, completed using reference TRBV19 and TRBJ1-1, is DGGITQSPKYLFRKEGQNVTLSCEQNLNHDAMYWYRQDPGQGLRLIYYSQIVNDFQKGDIAEGYSVSREKKESFPLTVTSAQKNPTAFYLCASSEHQGAMNTEAFFGQGTRLTVV.

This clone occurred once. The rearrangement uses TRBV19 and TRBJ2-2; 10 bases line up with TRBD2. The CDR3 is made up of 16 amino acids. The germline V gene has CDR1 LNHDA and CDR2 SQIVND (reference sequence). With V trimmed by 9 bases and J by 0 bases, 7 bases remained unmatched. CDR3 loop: CASRASGGTNTGELFF. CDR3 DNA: TGTGCCAGCCGGGCTAGCGGGGGAACGAACACCGGGGAGCTGTTTTTT. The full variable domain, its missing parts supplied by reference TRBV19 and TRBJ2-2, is DGGITQSPKYLFRKEGQNVTLSCEQNLNHDAMYWYRQDPGQGLRLIYYSQIVNDFQKGDIAEGYSVSREKKESFPLTVTSAQKNPTAFYLCASRASGGTNTGELFFGEGSRLTVL.

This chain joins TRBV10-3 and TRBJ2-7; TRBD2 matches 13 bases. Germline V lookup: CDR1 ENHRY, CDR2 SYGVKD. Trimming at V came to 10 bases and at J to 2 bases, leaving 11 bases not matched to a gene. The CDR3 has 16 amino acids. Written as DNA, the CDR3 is TGTGCCACCGGGACTAGCGGGATGGAAGCCGCCTACGAGCAGTACTTC. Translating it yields CATGTSGMEAAYEQYF.

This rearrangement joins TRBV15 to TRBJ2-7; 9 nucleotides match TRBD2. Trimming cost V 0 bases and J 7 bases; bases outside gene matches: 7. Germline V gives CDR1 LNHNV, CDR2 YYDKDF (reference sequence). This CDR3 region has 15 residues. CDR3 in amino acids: CATSRDSAGGREQYF. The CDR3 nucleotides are TGTGCCACCAGCAGAGATTCGGCGGGAGGGCGGGAGCAGTACTTC.

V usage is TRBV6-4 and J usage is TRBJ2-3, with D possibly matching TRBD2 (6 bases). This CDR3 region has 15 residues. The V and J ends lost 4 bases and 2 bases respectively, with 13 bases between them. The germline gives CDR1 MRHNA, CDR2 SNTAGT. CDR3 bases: TGTGCCAGCAGTGTTGGAGGGGCGGACACAGATACGCAGTATTTT. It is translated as CASSVGGADTDTQYF.

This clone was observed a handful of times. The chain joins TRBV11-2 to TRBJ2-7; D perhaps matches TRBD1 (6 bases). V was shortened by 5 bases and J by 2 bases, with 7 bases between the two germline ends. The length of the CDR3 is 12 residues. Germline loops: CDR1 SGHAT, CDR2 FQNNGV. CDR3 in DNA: TGTGCCAGCAGCGGGACAACCTACGAGCAGTACTTC. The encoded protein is CASSGTTYEQYF.

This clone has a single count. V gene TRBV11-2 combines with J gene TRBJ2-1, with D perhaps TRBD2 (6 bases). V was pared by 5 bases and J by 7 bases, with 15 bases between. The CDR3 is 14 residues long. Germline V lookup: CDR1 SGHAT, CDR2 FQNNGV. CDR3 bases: TGTGCCAGCAGCGCACTGAGGAGGGAGAATGAGCAGTTCTTC. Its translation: CASSALRRENEQFF. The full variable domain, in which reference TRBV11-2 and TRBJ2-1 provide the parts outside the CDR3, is EAGVAQSPRYKIIEKRQSVAFWCNPISGHATLYWYQQILGQGPKLLIQFQNNGVVDDSQLPKDRFSAERLKGVDSTLKIQPAKLEDSAVYLCASSALRRENEQFFGPGTRLTVL.

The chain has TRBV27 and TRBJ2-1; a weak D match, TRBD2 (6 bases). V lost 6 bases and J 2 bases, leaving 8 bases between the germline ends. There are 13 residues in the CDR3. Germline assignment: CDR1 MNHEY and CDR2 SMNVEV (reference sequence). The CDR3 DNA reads TGTGCCAGCAGCGGGAGAGCCTACAATGAGCAGTTCTTC. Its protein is CASSGRAYNEQFF.

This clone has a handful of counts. This CDR3 reads CASSRTGATMGELFF. The DNA of the CDR3 is TGTGCCAGCAGCAGAACAGGGGCCACCATGGGGGAGCTGTTTTTT. V and J are TRBV5-6 and TRBJ2-2, with 7 bases matching TRBD1. CDR1 SGHDT and CDR2 YYEEEE come from the germline V gene. Germline trimming cut 4 bases from V and 8 bases from J; bases unmatched to any gene: 11. This CDR3 contains 15 residues.

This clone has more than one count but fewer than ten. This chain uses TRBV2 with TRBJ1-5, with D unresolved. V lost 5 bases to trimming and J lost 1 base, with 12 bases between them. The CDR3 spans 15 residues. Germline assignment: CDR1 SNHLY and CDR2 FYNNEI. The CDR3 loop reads CASSTDTSSNQPQHF. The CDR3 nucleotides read TGTGCCAGCAGTACCGACACCTCCAGCAATCAGCCCCAGCATTTT.

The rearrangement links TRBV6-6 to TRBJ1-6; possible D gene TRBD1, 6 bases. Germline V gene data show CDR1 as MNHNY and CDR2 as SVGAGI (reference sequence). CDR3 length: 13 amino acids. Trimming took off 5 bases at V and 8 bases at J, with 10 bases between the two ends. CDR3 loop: CASSTRGDSPLHF. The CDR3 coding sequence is TGTGCCAGCAGTACCAGGGGCGATTCACCCCTCCACTTT.

CDR3 sequence: CASSLATGSNEKLFF. DNA of the CDR3: TGTGCCAGCAGCTTAGCGACAGGGTCGAATGAAAAACTGTTTTTT. V gene TRBV7-8 combines with J gene TRBJ1-4; 7 nucleotides line up with TRBD1. From germline, CDR1 is SGHVS and CDR2 FQNEAQ. Losses at the gene ends were 0 bases for V and 5 bases for J; bases not matched to a gene: 3. The length of the CDR3 is 15 residues.

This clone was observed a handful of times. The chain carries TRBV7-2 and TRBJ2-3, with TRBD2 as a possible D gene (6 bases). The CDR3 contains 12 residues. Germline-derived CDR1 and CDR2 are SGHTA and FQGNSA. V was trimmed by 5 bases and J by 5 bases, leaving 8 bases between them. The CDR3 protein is CASSREIDTQYF. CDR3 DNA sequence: TGTGCCAGCAGCCGGGAGATAGATACGCAGTATTTT.

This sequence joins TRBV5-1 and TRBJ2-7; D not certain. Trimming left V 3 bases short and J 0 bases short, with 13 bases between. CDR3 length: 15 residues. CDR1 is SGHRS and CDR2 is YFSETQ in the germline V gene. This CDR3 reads CASSSAVRSSYEQYF. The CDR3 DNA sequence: TGCGCCAGCAGCTCTGCAGTGCGGAGCTCCTACGAGCAGTACTTC.

DNA of the CDR3: TGTGCCAGCAGCCCCCTACAGGGTAGGGAGACCCAGTACTTC. This sequence encodes CASSPLQGRETQYF. This rearrangement joins TRBV7-2 to TRBJ2-5, with D possibly being TRBD1 (6 bases). Between the trimmed V and J ends, which lost 5 bases and 5 bases, there was a span of 15 bases. In germline, CDR1 is SGHTA, CDR2 FQGNSA. There are 14 residues in the CDR3.

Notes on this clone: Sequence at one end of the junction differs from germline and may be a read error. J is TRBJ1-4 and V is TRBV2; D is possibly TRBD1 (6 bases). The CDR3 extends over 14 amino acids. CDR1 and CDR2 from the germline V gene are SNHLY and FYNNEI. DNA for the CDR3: TGTGCCAGCAGTGTAGGGGGAACTAATGAAAAACTGCTTTTT. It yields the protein CASSVGGTNEKLLF.

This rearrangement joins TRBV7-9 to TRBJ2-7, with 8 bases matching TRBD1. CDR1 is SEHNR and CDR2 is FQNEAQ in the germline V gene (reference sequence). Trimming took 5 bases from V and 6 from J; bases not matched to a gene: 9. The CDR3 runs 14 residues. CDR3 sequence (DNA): TGTGCCAGCAGCCCATGGACAGGGACGGGCGAGCAGTACTTC. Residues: CASSPWTGTGEQYF.